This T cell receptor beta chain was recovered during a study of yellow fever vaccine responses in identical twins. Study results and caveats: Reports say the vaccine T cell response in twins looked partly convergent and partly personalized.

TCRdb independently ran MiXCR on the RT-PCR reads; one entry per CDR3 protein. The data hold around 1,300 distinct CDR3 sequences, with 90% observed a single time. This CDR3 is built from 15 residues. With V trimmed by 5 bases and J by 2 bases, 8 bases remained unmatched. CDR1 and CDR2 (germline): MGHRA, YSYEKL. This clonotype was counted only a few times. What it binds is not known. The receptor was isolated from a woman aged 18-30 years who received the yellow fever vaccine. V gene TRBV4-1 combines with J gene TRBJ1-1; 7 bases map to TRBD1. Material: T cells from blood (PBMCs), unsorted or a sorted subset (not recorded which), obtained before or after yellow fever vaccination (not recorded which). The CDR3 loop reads CASSYRGQINTEAFF. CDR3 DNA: TGCGCCAGCAGCTACAGGGGACAGATTAACACTGAAGCTTTCTTT.